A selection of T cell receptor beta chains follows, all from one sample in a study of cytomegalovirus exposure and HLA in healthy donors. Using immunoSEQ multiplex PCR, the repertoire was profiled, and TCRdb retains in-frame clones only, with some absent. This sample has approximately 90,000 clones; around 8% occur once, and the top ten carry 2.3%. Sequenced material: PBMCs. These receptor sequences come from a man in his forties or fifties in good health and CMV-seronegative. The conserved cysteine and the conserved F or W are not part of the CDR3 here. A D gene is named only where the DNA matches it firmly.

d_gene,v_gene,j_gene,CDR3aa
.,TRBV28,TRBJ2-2,ASINSGTGELF
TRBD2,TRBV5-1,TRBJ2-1,ASRGGTSGEPYNEQF
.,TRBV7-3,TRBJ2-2,ASSRDWNTGELF
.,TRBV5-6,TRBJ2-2,ASSLVGGVNTGELF
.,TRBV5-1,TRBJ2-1,ASSLGQGGNEQF
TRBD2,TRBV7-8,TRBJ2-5,ASSPMRGNQETQY
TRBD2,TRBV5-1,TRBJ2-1,ASTTGTSGGVYEQF
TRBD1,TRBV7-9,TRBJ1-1,ASSGGTADTEAF
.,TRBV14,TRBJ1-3,ASSHRGNRNTIY
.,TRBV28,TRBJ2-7,ASSFSYEQY
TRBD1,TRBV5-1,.,ASSSGTGVYEQY
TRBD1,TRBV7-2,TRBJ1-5,ASSSGQGGNQPQH
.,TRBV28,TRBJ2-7,ASSLPTSYEQY
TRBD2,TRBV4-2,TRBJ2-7,ASSQELAGDWEQY
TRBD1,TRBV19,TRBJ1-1,ASSIGLGDSLGTEAF
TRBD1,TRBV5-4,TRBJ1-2,ASSERTGGHGYT
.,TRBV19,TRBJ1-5,ASSLAVSDQPQH
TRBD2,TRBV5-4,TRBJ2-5,ASSPRLADPGETQY
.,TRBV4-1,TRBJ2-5,ASSQVVGVETQY
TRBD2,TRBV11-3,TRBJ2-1,ASSLGAGGHNEQF
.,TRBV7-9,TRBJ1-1,ASSSSSGNTEAF
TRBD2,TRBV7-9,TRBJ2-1,ASSGGLAHEQF
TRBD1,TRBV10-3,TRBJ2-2,AINPDSGQGGNTGELF
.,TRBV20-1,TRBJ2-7,SASLTYEQY
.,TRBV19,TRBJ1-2,ASRTQLIGANYGYT
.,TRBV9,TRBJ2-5,ASSARGSQETQY
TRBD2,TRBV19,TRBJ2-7,ASSIASGGYEQY
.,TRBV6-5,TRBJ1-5,ASSYSSGQPQH
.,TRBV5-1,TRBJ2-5,ASSPGRVQETQY
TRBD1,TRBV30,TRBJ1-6,AFGMTGQSSPLH
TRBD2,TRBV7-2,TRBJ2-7,ASSLPSGTSAYEQY
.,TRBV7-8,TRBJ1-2,ASSSGQLYGYT
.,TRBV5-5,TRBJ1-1,ASSSLSGYTEAF
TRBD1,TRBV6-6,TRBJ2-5,ASMARTGVETQY
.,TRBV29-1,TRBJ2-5,SVADRGETQY
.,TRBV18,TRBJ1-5,ASSLRTPDSNQPQH
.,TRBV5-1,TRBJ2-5,ASSPGVAQY
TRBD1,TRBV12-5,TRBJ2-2,ASGLRDRGATGELF
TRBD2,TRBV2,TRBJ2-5,ASSESSGRRETQY
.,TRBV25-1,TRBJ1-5,ASSRGSNQPQH
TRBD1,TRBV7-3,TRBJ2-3,ASSSGQGASDTQY
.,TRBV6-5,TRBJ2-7,ASSRRGEQY
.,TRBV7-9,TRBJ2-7,ASSLTQTSYEQY
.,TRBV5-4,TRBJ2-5,ASSSQGRLQETQY
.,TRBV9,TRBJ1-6,ASSVVDSYNSPLH
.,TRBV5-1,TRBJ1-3,ASSLAGGSGNTIY
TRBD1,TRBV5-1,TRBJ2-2,ASSGTGAGVTGELF
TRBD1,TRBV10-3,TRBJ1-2,AIRGTRTGIVLGYGYT
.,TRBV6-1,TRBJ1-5,ASSSGFSSNQPQH
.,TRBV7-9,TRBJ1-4,ASSTRTATNEKLF
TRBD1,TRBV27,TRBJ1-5,ASSLSQGVYSNQPQH